The sequence of this T cell receptor (beta chain) was determined in a study of shared clonotypes between healthy human individuals. Whole-study context: Donor ages ranged 18 to 49 years: a couple of women, a few men. Points from the study as a whole: Read depth was anticipated to influence clonotype sharing among donors. Tissue TCR repertoires likely differ from these blood-only repertoires.

All participating donors were Caucasian adults from Nashville, Tennessee. For this clone: Its antigen is not identified.

TCRdb's copy holds only in-frame clones and misses some; the assay was immunoSEQ multiplex PCR. The sample includes roughly 2.6 million clones, about 92% of them seen just once. The CDR3 runs 15 residues. The germline gives CDR1 GTSNPN, CDR2 SVGIG (reference sequence). V shed 0 bases and J 7 bases; nucleotides not matched to a gene: 4. The V gene is TRBV30, the J gene TRBJ1-6; 9 bases line up with TRBD1. Material: naive CD4+ T cells sorted from blood. Subset described: CD45RA+ positively selected. The TCR was taken from a man younger than 35 in good health. CDR3 bases: TGTGCCTGGAGTGTACAACAGGGGGCCAATTCACCCCTCCACTTT. This sequence encodes CAWSVQQGANSPLHF.